This T cell receptor beta chain was captured by sequencing in a study of coeliac disease. On this clone: Antigen: not known.

Whole-study findings and limits: The authors considered this approach unsuitable for unbiased detection of gliadin-specific T cells.

Sequencing used immunoSEQ multiplex PCR; TCRdb keeps in-frame clones, though not all of them. The sample lists under 1,500 clones, roughly 87% seen once, with approximately 2.8% in the top ten. The CDR3 covers 15 residues. V lost 4 bases and J lost 4; bases outside the gene matches: 6. The germline V gene has CDR1 SGHTA and CDR2 FQGTGA. V usage is TRBV7-3 and J usage is TRBJ1-1; 10 nucleotides line up with TRBD1. This TCR came from a woman aged 18-35 years with active celiac disease. The sample consisted of lymphocytes from the gut lamina propria. The CDR3, as DNA: TGTGCCAGCAGCTCCAGGACAGGGGGAAGCACTGAAGCTTTCTTT. Residues: CASSSRTGGSTEAFF.